The clone carrying this T cell receptor beta chain was seen more than once but under ten times. As yet, its antigen is unknown. A second 7 to 11 cycle PCR used barcoded and J-beta primers. From the 5' RACE reads, TCRdb called clonotypes with MiXCR, one entry per CDR3 protein. The sample contains 650,000 to 700,000 distinct CDR3 sequences, about 50% of which appear only once. CDR3 size: 15 residues. Per the germline V gene, CDR1 is SNHLY and CDR2 is FYNNEI. V was cut by 4 bases and J by 5 bases, with 17 bases left in between. These data belong to a study of blood T cells in healthy people across ages. General study findings and limits: Researchers judged that diversity estimates from one million T cells fell short of true values.

The clonotype originates from a woman of 80 years or more in good health. The sample consisted of blood. V usage is TRBV2 and J usage is TRBJ2-5; D is undetermined. The CDR3, as DNA: TGTGCCAGCAGTGCCGGCGGCAGTGCCTGGGAGACCCAGTACTTC. Its translation is CASSAGGSAWETQYF.